This TCR beta chain was retrieved from a study of fetal regulatory T cell absence and autoimmunity. Study-wide results and caveats: Pancreas TCRs were oligoclonally enriched versus cord blood, some clones over 95-fold. TRB gene family usage was broadly similar in cord blood and pancreas.

Germline V gene lookup returns CDR1 SGHNT and CDR2 YYREEE (reference sequence). V gave up 1 base and J gave up 4 bases, with 8 bases separating them. The CDR3 is 13 residues long. Note on this clone: The antigen is unknown.

Sequenced by immunoSEQ multiplex PCR; TCRdb stores in-frame clones only, minus some. The sample lists about 50,000 clones; roughly four fifths were seen once. The sample comprised cord blood. The chain has TRBV5-4 and TRBJ2-5; possible D gene TRBD1, 6 bases. The receptor's source is a newborn boy with IPEX syndrome. CDR3: CASSLRGGETQYF. In DNA form, the CDR3 reads TGTGCCAGCAGCTTGCGAGGGGGAGAGACCCAGTACTTC.